This T cell receptor beta chain was sequenced during a study of T-cell memory formation after mild COVID-19. General study findings and limits: The study found contracting CD4+ clones mainly in CM and EM and contracting CD8+ clones in EMRA.

Using its own MiXCR run on the 5' RACE reads, TCRdb lists one record per CDR3 protein. The profile shows 380,000 or so distinct CDR3 sequences, roughly 13% of them singletons. About this clonotype itself: Antigen unknown.

The sequence was obtained from a man aged 18-30 years who had mild COVID-19 (a few samples of this study predate the infection). Cell type and time point are not known. Sequencing used PBMCs or a T cell subset sorted from them (not recorded which).

CDR3 in DNA: TGTGCCAGCAGCCAAGAACCCGAGTGGGAGGCGGCACATAATTCACCCCTCCACTTT. Translated: CASSQEPEWEAAHNSPLHF. The chain joins TRBV4-2 to TRBJ1-6; D gene ambiguous. The CDR3 is 19 residues long. Trimming took off 0 bases at V and 5 bases at J, with 20 bases between the two ends. The germline V gene has CDR1 LGHNA and CDR2 YNFKEQ.